These 5 T cell receptor beta chains were all obtained from the same sample, sequenced in a study of cytomegalovirus exposure and HLA in healthy donors. PCR was performed using 60 Vbeta and 13 Jbeta primers. Here immunoSEQ multiplex PCR was the method, and the copy in TCRdb shows in-frame clones only, minus some. The specimen's table records about 72,000 clones. Sequenced: PBMCs. Receptors were obtained from a woman aged 40 to 50 in good health and CMV-seropositive.

The J gene is TRBJ1-5, the V gene TRBV7-2; 8 nucleotides agree with TRBD1. After removal of 4 bases from V and 4 bases from J, the junction contained 6 bases not matched to a gene. Germline loops: CDR1 SGHTA, CDR2 FQGNSA. The CDR3 runs to 15 residues. CDR3 DNA sequence: TGTGCCAGCAGCTCCGGACAGGGCCGAAATCAGCCCCAGCATTTT. The encoded protein is CASSSGQGRNQPQHF.

The V call is TRBV27, the J call TRBJ1-1, with D perhaps matching TRBD1 (5 bases). The CDR3 has 13 residues. Germline CDR1 is MNHEY and CDR2 is SMNVEV (reference sequence). Between the trimmed V and J ends, which lost 4 bases and 5 bases, there was a span of 11 bases. In DNA, the CDR3 is TGTGCCAGCAGTTACGGGGGAGGGACTGAAGCTTTCTTT. Its protein product is CASSYGGGTEAFF.

The CDR3 DNA follows: TGTGCCAGCTCAGGCACCGGGACAGCTATATCAGGAAACATTCAGTACTTC. It encodes CASSGTGTAISGNIQYF. The chain carries TRBV18 and TRBJ2-4; TRBD1 aligns across 7 bases. CDR3 length equals 17 residues. V lost 5 bases to trimming and J lost 6 bases; unmatched junction nucleotides: 16. Germline assignment: CDR1 KGHSH and CDR2 LQKENI.

This chain links TRBV6-4 with TRBJ2-1, with D perhaps matching TRBD1 (5 bases). Trimming removed 4 bases at V and 6 bases at J, with 10 bases between. The CDR3 extends over 13 amino acids. Per germline, CDR1 MRHNA and CDR2 SNTAGT. In DNA, the CDR3 is TGTGCCAGCAGTGCAGGGTTCGGCAATGAGCAGTTCTTC. Residues: CASSAGFGNEQFF.

V gene TRBV7-3 combines with J gene TRBJ2-1; 9 positions agree with TRBD1. CDR3 length: 16 amino acids. Germline V CDR1 and CDR2: SGHTA, FQGTGA. With 5 bases clipped from V and 8 bases from J, the junction kept 13 bases outside the gene matches. Here the CDR3 reads CASSGSGDRAGDEQFF. The CDR3 DNA reads TGTGCCAGCAGCGGGAGTGGGGACAGGGCGGGCGATGAGCAGTTCTTC.